Each of the 27 T cell receptor beta chains below was sequenced from the same sample in a study of blood T cell repertoires in COVID-19. TCRdb keeps only in-frame clones here, not all; method: immunoSEQ multiplex PCR. Among some 130,000 clones listed, 84% were seen once. Sequenced input: peripheral blood. These receptors were obtained from a human donor in a cohort sampled during active COVID-19.

V gene TRBV7-3 combines with J gene TRBJ2-3; 10 positions agree with TRBD2. Germline-derived CDR1 and CDR2 are SGHTA and FQGTGA. After removal of 1 base from V and 6 bases from J, the junction contained 7 bases not matched to a gene. The CDR3 runs to 16 residues. CDR3 nucleotides: TGTGCCAGCAGCTTAATTGGTCTAGCGGGGGCCGATACGCAGTATTTT. Translating it yields CASSLIGLAGADTQYF. The full variable domain, its missing parts supplied by reference TRBV7-3 and TRBJ2-3, is GAGVSQTPSNKVTEKGKYVELRCDPISGHTALYWYRQSLGQGPEFLIYFQGTGAADDSGLPNDRFFAVRPEGSVSTLKIQRTERGDSAVYLCASSLIGLAGADTQYFGPGTRLTVL.

This clone turned up a few times. The chain is built from TRBV6-1 and TRBJ2-5; D might be TRBD1 (6 bases). In germline, CDR1 is MNHNS, CDR2 SASEGT. The CDR3 contains 17 residues. Trimming removed 4 bases from V and 1 base from J, with 19 bases in between. The CDR3 region is CASSVAHQTGPQETQYF. CDR3 DNA: TGTGCCAGCAGTGTCGCCCACCAGACAGGACCCCAAGAGACCCAGTACTTC.

The rearrangement joins TRBV11-1 to TRBJ2-3; a possible D gene is TRBD1 (6 bases). The germline CDR1 and CDR2 sequences are SGHAT and FQDESV (reference sequence). The CDR3 is 12 residues long. Trimming took off 5 bases at V and 9 bases at J, with 12 bases between the two ends. The CDR3 is CASSPQQGTQYF. Written as DNA, the CDR3 is TGTGCCAGCAGCCCCCAACAGGGCACGCAGTATTTT.

There are many counts of this clone. J is TRBJ2-7 and V is TRBV7-6; 8 nucleotides align to TRBD1. Germline trimming cut 5 bases from V and 5 bases from J; bases unmatched to any gene: 8. CDR1 and CDR2 (germline): SGHVS, FNYEAQ. The CDR3 is 14 amino acids. The CDR3 reads CASSPTDREDEQYF. The CDR3 region has the DNA TGTGCCAGCAGCCCGACGGACAGGGAGGACGAGCAGTACTTC. The full variable domain, its missing parts supplied by reference TRBV7-6 and TRBJ2-7, is GAGVSQSPRYKVTKRGQDVALRCDPISGHVSLYWYRQALGQGPEFLTYFNYEAQQDKSGLPNDRFSAERPEGSISTLTIQRTEQRDSAMYRCASSPTDREDEQYFGPGTRLTVT.

A remark on this clone: Other DNA sequences of this sample code for an identical CDR3. This chain links TRBV5-4 with TRBJ2-1; 8 nucleotides align to TRBD2. Germline V gene sequence: CDR1 SGHNT, CDR2 YYREEE (reference sequence). This CDR3 region has 15 residues. V lost 4 bases, J lost 2 bases, and 5 bases stayed unmatched. The CDR3 loop reads CASSPGGGTYNEQFF. For the CDR3, the DNA is TGTGCCAGCAGCCCGGGGGGGGGTACCTACAATGAGCAGTTCTTC.

This chain joins TRBV5-1 and TRBJ2-1; a weak D match, TRBD1 (6 bases). V was trimmed by 4 bases and J by 1 base, leaving 15 bases between them. CDR3 size: 16 residues. The V gene's germline CDR1 is SGHRS and CDR2 YFSETQ. The CDR3 DNA follows: TGCGCCAGCAGCCGGACAGACGGTGGGTCCTACAATGAGCAGTTCTTC. The encoded protein is CASSRTDGGSYNEQFF.

The chain couples TRBV2 to TRBJ1-1, with a possible D match to TRBD1 (5 bases). The CDR3 consists of 14 residues. The V end lost 3 bases, the J end lost 0 bases, and 8 bases lay between the germline ends. Germline CDR1 SNHLY, CDR2 FYNNEI. In DNA, the CDR3 is TGTGCCAGCAGTGAGCAGGGCATGAACACTGAAGCTTTCTTT. Its protein is CASSEQGMNTEAFF.

The chain carries TRBV29-1 and TRBJ2-7, with TRBD1 matching over 9 bases. CDR1 and CDR2 from the germline V gene are SQVTM and ANQGSEA. The CDR3 extends over 14 amino acids. After removal of 2 bases from V and 7 bases from J, the junction contained 9 bases not matched to a gene. CDR3 in DNA: TGCAGCGTTGAAACGACAGGGGGGCAGTGGGAGCAGTACTTC. It yields the protein CSVETTGGQWEQYF.

Here the CDR3 DNA reads TGCGCCAGCAGCTTGTTCGCGGTTTCGCTGAACACTGAAGCTTTCTTT. This codes for CASSLFAVSLNTEAFF. The chain links TRBV5-1 to TRBJ1-1; D is unresolved. Trimming took 1 base from V and 0 from J, leaving 13 bases between them. Germline V gives CDR1 SGHRS, CDR2 YFSETQ. The CDR3 runs 16 residues. Complete variable domain (other parts from reference TRBV5-1 and TRBJ1-1): KAGVTQTPRYLIKTRGQQVTLSCSPISGHRSVSWYQQTPGQGLQFLFEYFSETQRNKGNFPGRFSGRQFSNSRSEMNVSTLELGDSALYLCASSLFAVSLNTEAFFGQGTRLTVV.

The V and J genes are TRBV12-3 or TRBV12-4 and TRBJ1-1; a weak D match, TRBD1 (6 bases). The V and J ends lost 6 bases and 11 bases respectively, with 19 bases between them. The CDR3 extends over 13 amino acids. The DNA of the CDR3 is TGTGCCAGCAGCCCGAGAGTGGACAGTTACGCTTTCTTT. This encodes CASSPRVDSYAFF.

CDR3 in amino acids: CASSYSGTGTGQPQHF. The CDR3 bases are TGTGCCAGCAGTTACTCGGGGACAGGGACCGGGCAGCCCCAGCATTTT. The genes are TRBV6-5 and TRBJ1-5, with 9 bases matching TRBD1. The CDR3 has 16 amino acids. V lost 0 bases and J lost 7; bases outside the gene matches: 7. Germline V gives CDR1 MNHEY, CDR2 SVGAGI.

The chain carries TRBV3-1 (or the pseudogene TRBV3-2) and TRBJ2-7; 7 bases fit TRBD1. This CDR3 contains 13 residues. CDR1 and CDR2 (germline): LGHDT, YNNKEL (reference sequence). V trimming: 1 base; J trimming: 13 bases; junction bases outside the gene matches: 10. CDR3 DNA sequence: TGTGCCAGCAGCCAAGGACAAGGCGACAGGGATTACTTC. Amino acids: CASSQGQGDRDYF.

The chain employs TRBV7-2 and TRBJ1-4; no reliable D call. Per germline, CDR1 SGHTA and CDR2 FQGNSA. The V end was cut by 0 bases, the J end by 0 bases, with 8 bases between. This CDR3 spans 16 amino acids. CDR3 protein: CASSLARAPTNEKLFF. The DNA of the CDR3 is TGTGCCAGCAGCTTAGCGAGGGCGCCAACTAATGAAAAACTGTTTTTT.

The CDR3, as DNA: TGCGCCAGCAGCTCCGCGGAGCTCACAGATACGCAGTATTTT. Translated: CASSSAELTDTQYF. This chain links TRBV5-1 with TRBJ2-3; D remains ambiguous. Trimming left V 3 bases short and J 2 bases short, with 10 bases between. Germline lookup yields CDR1 SGHRS and CDR2 YFSETQ. This CDR3 region has 14 residues. The whole variable domain, remainder taken from reference TRBV5-1 and TRBJ2-3, is KAGVTQTPRYLIKTRGQQVTLSCSPISGHRSVSWYQQTPGQGLQFLFEYFSETQRNKGNFPGRFSGRQFSNSRSEMNVSTLELGDSALYLCASSSAELTDTQYFGPGTRLTVL.

V and J are TRBV4-1 and TRBJ1-5; TRBD1 matches at 7 bases. The CDR3 is 15 amino acids. J was trimmed by 6 bases and V by 4 bases; bases with no gene match: 9. Germline CDR1 reads MGHRA; CDR2 reads YSYEKL. DNA for the CDR3: TGCGCCAGCAGCCGGAGACAGGGTGTGGGTCAGCCCCAGCATTTT. Its translation is CASSRRQGVGQPQHF.

Of note for this clone: Other DNA sequences from this sample encode an identical CDR3 as well. This chain joins TRBV6-5 and TRBJ1-2; D possibly corresponds to TRBD1 (5 bases). The CDR3 length is 13 residues. The germline CDR1 and CDR2 sequences are MNHEY and SVGAGI. V lost 5 bases and J 0 bases, leaving 7 bases between the germline ends. This chain's CDR3 is CASSRTPNYGYTF. CDR3 nucleotide sequence: TGTGCCAGCAGTAGGACACCTAACTATGGCTACACCTTC.

This clone was seen a single time. The V gene is TRBV7-9, the J gene TRBJ2-7; D call uncertain. Germline V gene lookup returns CDR1 SEHNR and CDR2 FQNEAQ (reference sequence). Trimming left V 1 base short and J 3 bases short, with 7 bases between. The CDR3 spans 13 residues. In DNA, the CDR3 is TGTGCCAGCAGCTTAGACCCGGTCTACGAGCAGTACTTC. Encoded protein: CASSLDPVYEQYF.

The chain joins TRBV6-5 to TRBJ1-5; 7 bases are shared with TRBD1. CDR1 and CDR2 (germline): MNHEY, SVGAGI. Trimming took 6 bases from V and 4 from J; bases not matched to a gene: 3. The CDR3 runs to 13 residues. CDR3 bases: TGTGCCAGCAGCACCAGGGGGAATCAGCCCCAGCATTTT. Its protein product is CASSTRGNQPQHF.

The chain joins TRBV19 to TRBJ1-6, with 7 bases aligning to TRBD1. The CDR3 is 15 residues long. The V segment lost 4 bases and the J segment 9 bases; nucleotides outside the gene matches: 9. Per the germline V gene, CDR1 is LNHDA and CDR2 is SQIVND (reference sequence). In nucleotides, the CDR3 is TGTGCCAGTAGTACTGGACAGGCGGCTGGTTCACCCCTCCACTTT. Its protein is CASSTGQAAGSPLHF.

The V and J genes are TRBV19 and TRBJ1-4; no clear D. The length of the CDR3 is 15 residues. In germline, CDR1 is LNHDA, CDR2 SQIVND (reference sequence). With 4 bases removed from V and 8 bases from J, the gap between germline ends came to 17 bases. The chain's CDR3 is CASSTRFLSTEKLFF. DNA for the CDR3: TGTGCCAGTAGTACCCGCTTCCTTTCCACAGAAAAACTGTTTTTT. Drawing the rest from reference TRBV19 and TRBJ1-4, the complete variable domain is DGGITQSPKYLFRKEGQNVTLSCEQNLNHDAMYWYRQDPGQGLRLIYYSQIVNDFQKGDIAEGYSVSREKKESFPLTVTSAQKNPTAFYLCASSTRFLSTEKLFFGSGTQLSVL.

V and J are TRBV3-1 (or the pseudogene TRBV3-2) and TRBJ2-7; 10 bases fit TRBD2. The CDR3 is 16 amino acids. Trimming took 0 bases from V and 5 from J; bases not matched to a gene: 7. Per germline, CDR1 LGHDT and CDR2 YNNKEL (reference sequence). This chain's CDR3 is CASSQDPSGGADEQYF. In DNA form, the CDR3 reads TGTGCCAGCAGCCAAGATCCGAGCGGGGGGGCCGACGAGCAGTACTTC.

V is TRBV12-3 or TRBV12-4 and J is TRBJ1-2; weak D call: TRBD1 (5 bases). The V end was cut by 5 bases, the J end by 4 bases, with 8 bases between. The CDR3 has 12 residues. CDR3 DNA: TGTGCCAGCAGTCCAGGGCCCTATGGCTACACCTTC. Amino acid sequence: CASSPGPYGYTF.

The chain combines TRBV19 with TRBJ1-1, with D hard to call. V was trimmed by 5 bases and J by 1 base, leaving 14 bases between them. The germline CDR1 and CDR2 sequences are LNHDA and SQIVND (reference sequence). The CDR3 length is 15 residues. CDR3 sequence: CASSQRDLGNTEAFF. The DNA for the CDR3 is TGTGCCAGTAGTCAGCGGGATTTGGGGAACACTGAAGCTTTCTTT.

Written as DNA, the CDR3 is TGTGCCTCCCATGGGGGGGCGCGGACCGGGGAGCTGTTTTTT. Protein product: CASHGGARTGELFF. The chain recombines TRBV19 with TRBJ2-2; D may be TRBD2 (7 bases). Germline CDR1 LNHDA, CDR2 SQIVND (reference sequence). Trimming pared 11 bases from V and 5 bases from J, leaving 18 bases between. The CDR3 has 14 amino acids.

The CDR3 DNA sequence: TGTGCCAGTAGTCTAGCGGGGGCCTACGAGCAGTACTTC. Translation: CASSLAGAYEQYF. The chain couples TRBV19 to TRBJ2-7; 10 positions match TRBD2. Germline-derived CDR1 and CDR2 are LNHDA and SQIVND (reference sequence). CDR3 length: 13 residues. V shed 5 bases and J 2 bases; nucleotides not matched to a gene: 0.

The chain has TRBV12-1 and TRBJ2-5; TRBD1 is the table's D call, not checked against the DNA. TRBV12-1 is described as a pseudogene. There are 16 residues in the CDR3. For the CDR3, the DNA is TGTGCCAGCAGCCTGCAAACAGGGAGCGATCAAGAGACCCAGTACTTC. Its translation is CASSLQTGSDQETQYF.

The V gene is TRBV18, the J gene TRBJ1-1, with 9 positions matching TRBD1. This CDR3 contains 14 residues. The V gene end was trimmed by 4 bases and the J gene end by 4 bases; junction bases not matched to a gene: 4. CDR1 and CDR2 (germline): KGHSH, LQKENI. The CDR3 spells CASSQGQGGTEAFF. The CDR3, as DNA: TGTGCCAGCTCACAGGGACAGGGCGGCACTGAAGCTTTCTTT.